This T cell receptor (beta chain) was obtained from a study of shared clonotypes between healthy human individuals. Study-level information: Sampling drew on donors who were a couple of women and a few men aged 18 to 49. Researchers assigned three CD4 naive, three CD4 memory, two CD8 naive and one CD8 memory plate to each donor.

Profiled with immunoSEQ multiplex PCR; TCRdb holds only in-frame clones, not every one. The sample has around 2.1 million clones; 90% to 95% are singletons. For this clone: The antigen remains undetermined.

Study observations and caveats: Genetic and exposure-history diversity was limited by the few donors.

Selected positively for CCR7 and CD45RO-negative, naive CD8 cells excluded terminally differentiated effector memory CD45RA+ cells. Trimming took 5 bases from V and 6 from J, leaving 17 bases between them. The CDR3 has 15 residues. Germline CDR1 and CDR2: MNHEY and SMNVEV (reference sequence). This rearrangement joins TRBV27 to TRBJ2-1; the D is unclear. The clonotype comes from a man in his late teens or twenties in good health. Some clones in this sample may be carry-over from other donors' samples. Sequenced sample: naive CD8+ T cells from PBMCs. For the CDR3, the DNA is TGTGCCAGCAGTCAAGCCGGGCTGCCAGGCAATGAGCAGTTCTTC. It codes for CASSQAGLPGNEQFF.